This is a list of T cell receptor beta chains from one sample in a study of long-term antiretroviral therapy in people with HIV. Clones were sequenced by immunoSEQ multiplex PCR, and TCRdb holds only the in-frame ones, with some missing. The sample records more than 20,000 clones, about 86% being singletons. Here the sequenced sample was unsorted PBMCs, taken 1.9 years after starting antiretroviral therapy. These receptors originate from a woman aged 25 to 39 with HIV. Each CDR3 is given with its conserved first and last residue. Each record gives: J gene, clone size, V gene, D gene, CDR3 protein, CDR3 DNA. D genes are given only for firm matches. Rows give clone size only sometimes, using once, few, many, or a class for an expanded clone.

j_gene: TRBJ2-7
abundance: -
v_gene: TRBV5-1
d_gene: -
CDR3aa: CASSLTGTLGYEQYF
CDR3nt: TGCGCCAGCAGCTTGACTGGGACATTGGGCTACGAGCAGTACTTC

j_gene: TRBJ2-1
abundance: once
v_gene: TRBV6-5
d_gene: -
CDR3aa: CASAAGSYNEQFF
CDR3nt: TGTGCCAGCGCGGCAGGCTCCTACAATGAGCAGTTCTTC

j_gene: TRBJ2-5
abundance: -
v_gene: TRBV11-3
d_gene: TRBD2
CDR3aa: CASSRLAGGTQYF
CDR3nt: TGTGCCAGCAGTCGACTAGCGGGGGGGACCCAGTACTTC

j_gene: TRBJ2-5
abundance: -
v_gene: TRBV9
d_gene: TRBD1
CDR3aa: CASSEFGQGETQYF
CDR3nt: TGTGCCAGCAGCGAATTTGGACAGGGCGAGACCCAGTACTTC

j_gene: TRBJ1-1
abundance: -
v_gene: TRBV6-1
d_gene: -
CDR3aa: CASSDGGDIFFMNTEAFF
CDR3nt: TGTGCCAGCAGTGACGGAGGGGACATCTTTTTTATGAACACTGAAGCTTTCTTT

j_gene: TRBJ2-3
abundance: -
v_gene: TRBV5-1
d_gene: TRBD2
CDR3aa: CASSLGLAGGEGTDTQYF
CDR3nt: TGCGCCAGCAGCTTAGGACTAGCGGGGGGAGAGGGCACAGATACGCAGTATTTT

j_gene: TRBJ2-1
abundance: -
v_gene: TRBV5-1
d_gene: -
CDR3aa: CASSLAGFNEQFF
CDR3nt: TGCGCCAGCAGCTTGGCAGGCTTCAATGAGCAGTTCTTC

j_gene: TRBJ2-7
abundance: -
v_gene: TRBV6-1
d_gene: -
CDR3aa: CASSEAWQFGYEQYF
CDR3nt: TGTGCCAGCAGTGAAGCTTGGCAGTTTGGTTACGAGCAGTACTTC

j_gene: TRBJ1-1
abundance: -
v_gene: TRBV5-6
d_gene: -
CDR3aa: CASSFLAARNTEAFF
CDR3nt: TGTGCCAGCAGCTTTTTGGCAGCTAGGAACACTGAAGCTTTCTTT

j_gene: TRBJ2-7
abundance: medium-sized
v_gene: TRBV6-1
d_gene: -
CDR3aa: CASSGEGSRQYF
CDR3nt: TGTGCCAGCAGTGGAGAAGGGAGCAGGCAGTACTTC

j_gene: TRBJ2-1
abundance: -
v_gene: TRBV29-1
d_gene: -
CDR3aa: CSVGQGGAYNEQFF
CDR3nt: TGCAGCGTTGGACAGGGAGGGGCCTACAATGAGCAGTTCTTC

j_gene: TRBJ2-3
abundance: -
v_gene: TRBV27
d_gene: -
CDR3aa: CASTYGGRGTDTQYF
CDR3nt: TGTGCCAGCACGTACGGGGGGCGAGGCACAGATACGCAGTATTTT

j_gene: TRBJ2-1
abundance: -
v_gene: TRBV5-1
d_gene: -
CDR3aa: CASSWGGWGDEQFF
CDR3nt: TGCGCCAGCAGCTGGGGGGGCTGGGGAGATGAGCAGTTCTTC

j_gene: TRBJ1-2
abundance: -
v_gene: TRBV19
d_gene: TRBD1
CDR3aa: CASSLQGYYGYTF
CDR3nt: TGTGCCAGTAGCCTACAGGGGTACTATGGCTACACCTTC

j_gene: TRBJ1-4
abundance: -
v_gene: TRBV7-9
d_gene: -
CDR3aa: CASRNRANEKLFF
CDR3nt: TGTGCCAGCAGGAACCGGGCTAATGAAAAACTGTTTTTT

j_gene: TRBJ1-2
abundance: -
v_gene: TRBV9
d_gene: -
CDR3aa: CASSYPEYGYTF
CDR3nt: TGTGCCAGCAGCTATCCAGAGTATGGCTACACCTTC

j_gene: TRBJ1-6
abundance: -
v_gene: TRBV6-5
d_gene: -
CDR3aa: CASSSRPLGNSPLHF
CDR3nt: TGTGCCAGCAGCTCCCGGCCGTTAGGTAATTCACCCCTCCACTTT

j_gene: TRBJ2-5
abundance: -
v_gene: TRBV7-9
d_gene: -
CDR3aa: CASIPYPRGAQETQYF
CDR3nt: TGTGCCAGCATCCCATATCCTAGAGGGGCCCAAGAGACCCAGTACTTC

j_gene: TRBJ2-7
abundance: once
v_gene: TRBV5-4
d_gene: -
CDR3aa: CASSSANGPVYEQYF
CDR3nt: TGTGCCAGCAGCTCCGCAAACGGACCGGTCTACGAGCAGTACTTC

j_gene: TRBJ2-5
abundance: -
v_gene: TRBV27
d_gene: TRBD1
CDR3aa: CASSTGTGGAETQYF
CDR3nt: TGTGCCAGCAGTACCGGGACAGGGGGTGCAGAGACCCAGTACTTC

j_gene: TRBJ1-1
abundance: once
v_gene: TRBV9
d_gene: TRBD1
CDR3aa: CASSVEGAGELLTEAFF
CDR3nt: TGTGCCAGCAGCGTAGAGGGGGCCGGCGAGTTGCTTACTGAAGCTTTCTTT

j_gene: TRBJ2-2
abundance: -
v_gene: TRBV5-1
d_gene: -
CDR3aa: CASSDSFSGELFF
CDR3nt: TGCGCCAGCAGCGACAGCTTTTCCGGGGAGCTGTTTTTT

j_gene: TRBJ2-3
abundance: once
v_gene: TRBV5-1
d_gene: -
CDR3aa: CASRKGGQGTDTQYF
CDR3nt: TGCGCCAGCAGGAAAGGGGGGCAGGGGACAGATACGCAGTATTTT

j_gene: TRBJ2-1
abundance: once
v_gene: TRBV27
d_gene: TRBD1
CDR3aa: CASSFPSGQGEGNSYNEQFF
CDR3nt: TGTGCCAGCAGTTTTCCCTCGGGACAGGGTGAGGGAAACTCCTACAATGAGCAGTTCTTC

j_gene: TRBJ1-2
abundance: -
v_gene: TRBV19
d_gene: TRBD1
CDR3aa: CASSSDRVTGGDAFRNYGYTF
CDR3nt: TGTGCCAGTAGTAGCGACCGCGTGACAGGGGGCGATGCGTTCCGGAACTATGGCTACACCTTC

j_gene: TRBJ1-1
abundance: -
v_gene: TRBV29-1
d_gene: -
CDR3aa: CSAQHGGPNTEAFF
CDR3nt: TGCAGCGCCCAGCACGGGGGCCCGAACACTGAAGCTTTCTTT

j_gene: TRBJ1-2
abundance: -
v_gene: TRBV5-1
d_gene: TRBD1
CDR3aa: CASSLDRSQNYGYTF
CDR3nt: TGCGCCAGCAGCCTGGACAGGTCCCAGAACTATGGCTACACCTTC

j_gene: TRBJ1-3
abundance: -
v_gene: TRBV5-5
d_gene: -
CDR3aa: CASSSDLNSGNTIYF
CDR3nt: TGTGCCAGCAGCTCAGACTTAAACTCTGGAAACACCATATATTTT

j_gene: TRBJ1-5
abundance: -
v_gene: TRBV6-1
d_gene: -
CDR3aa: CASSEALRRQPQHF
CDR3nt: TGTGCCAGCAGTGAAGCTCTCCGCCGTCAGCCCCAGCATTTT

j_gene: TRBJ2-6
abundance: -
v_gene: TRBV15
d_gene: TRBD1
CDR3aa: CATGQGVLSGANVLTF
CDR3nt: TGTGCCACTGGACAGGGGGTACTATCTGGGGCCAACGTCCTGACTTTC

j_gene: TRBJ1-2
abundance: few
v_gene: TRBV29-1
d_gene: -
CDR3aa: CSVEGYGYTF
CDR3nt: TGCAGCGTTGAGGGGTATGGCTACACCTTC

j_gene: TRBJ1-2
abundance: few
v_gene: TRBV6-1
d_gene: -
CDR3aa: CASISGVGYGYTF
CDR3nt: TGTGCCAGCATCTCCGGGGTGGGCTATGGCTACACCTTC

j_gene: TRBJ1-5
abundance: -
v_gene: TRBV30
d_gene: -
CDR3aa: CAWSLTGFNQPQHF
CDR3nt: TGTGCCTGGAGCTTAACAGGATTCAATCAGCCCCAGCATTTT

j_gene: TRBJ1-2
abundance: -
v_gene: TRBV4-1
d_gene: -
CDR3aa: CASSQDDWNRYGYTF
CDR3nt: TGCGCCAGCAGCCAAGACGACTGGAATCGCTATGGCTACACCTTC

j_gene: TRBJ2-7
abundance: -
v_gene: TRBV4-1
d_gene: -
CDR3aa: CASSQGGQGSREQYF
CDR3nt: TGCGCCAGCAGCCAAGGGGGGCAGGGGAGTAGGGAGCAGTACTTC

j_gene: TRBJ2-5
abundance: -
v_gene: TRBV5-4
d_gene: -
CDR3aa: CASSLWAGALQETQYF
CDR3nt: TGTGCCAGCAGCTTGTGGGCGGGGGCGCTGCAAGAGACCCAGTACTTC

j_gene: TRBJ1-4
abundance: -
v_gene: TRBV27
d_gene: -
CDR3aa: CASRSVPTNEKLFF
CDR3nt: TGTGCCAGCAGATCTGTTCCGACTAATGAAAAACTGTTTTTT

j_gene: TRBJ2-7
abundance: once
v_gene: TRBV14
d_gene: -
CDR3aa: CASSHELGYEQYF
CDR3nt: TGTGCCAGCAGCCATGAACTAGGGTACGAGCAGTACTTC

j_gene: TRBJ2-1
abundance: -
v_gene: TRBV5-8
d_gene: -
CDR3aa: CASSLAVKSSYNEQFF
CDR3nt: TGTGCCAGCAGCTTGGCCGTAAAAAGCTCCTACAATGAGCAGTTCTTC

j_gene: TRBJ1-2
abundance: -
v_gene: TRBV11-2
d_gene: -
CDR3aa: CASSFWGNYGYTF
CDR3nt: TGTGCCAGCAGCTTTTGGGGAAACTATGGCTACACCTTC

j_gene: TRBJ2-2
abundance: -
v_gene: TRBV11-2
d_gene: -
CDR3aa: CASSARRRGQNTGELFF
CDR3nt: TGTGCCAGCAGCGCACGCCGGAGGGGGCAGAACACCGGGGAGCTGTTTTTT

j_gene: TRBJ1-3
abundance: -
v_gene: TRBV6-1
d_gene: TRBD1
CDR3aa: CASSPTQGAYTIYF
CDR3nt: TGTGCCAGCAGTCCAACCCAGGGGGCTTACACCATATATTTT

j_gene: TRBJ1-2
abundance: -
v_gene: TRBV6-1
d_gene: TRBD1
CDR3aa: CASSEALQGTRNYGYTF
CDR3nt: TGTGCCAGCAGTGAAGCGCTACAGGGGACACGGAATTATGGCTACACCTTC

j_gene: TRBJ1-1
abundance: -
v_gene: TRBV27
d_gene: -
CDR3aa: CASSGDSTVANTEAFF
CDR3nt: TGTGCCAGCAGTGGGGACTCGACAGTGGCGAACACTGAAGCTTTCTTT

j_gene: TRBJ1-5
abundance: -
v_gene: TRBV6-1
d_gene: -
CDR3aa: CASSGDSNQPQHF
CDR3nt: TGTGCCAGCAGCGGCGACAGCAATCAGCCCCAGCATTTT